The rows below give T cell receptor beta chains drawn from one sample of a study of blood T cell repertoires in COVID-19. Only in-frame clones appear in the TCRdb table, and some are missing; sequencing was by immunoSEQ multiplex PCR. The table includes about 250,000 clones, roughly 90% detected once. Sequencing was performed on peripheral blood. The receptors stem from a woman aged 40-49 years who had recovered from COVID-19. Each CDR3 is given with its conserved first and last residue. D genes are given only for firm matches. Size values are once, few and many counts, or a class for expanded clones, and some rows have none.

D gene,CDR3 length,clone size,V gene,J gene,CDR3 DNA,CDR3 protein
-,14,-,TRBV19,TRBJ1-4,TGTGCCAGTAGTAGGGGGGCAACTAATGAAAAACTGTTTTTT,CASSRGATNEKLFF
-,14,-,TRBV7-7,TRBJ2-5,TGTGCTAGCAGCCCATACACGAGAGGAGAGACCCAGTACTTC,CASSPYTRGETQYF
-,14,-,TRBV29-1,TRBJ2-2,TGCAGCGTCGCCAGGACAATGAACACCGGGGAGCTGTTTTTT,CSVARTMNTGELFF
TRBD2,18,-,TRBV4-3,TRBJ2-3,TGCGCCAGCAGCCAAGGCGGGCTAGCGGGGGGTCTACGAGATACGCAGTATTTT,CASSQGGLAGGLRDTQYF
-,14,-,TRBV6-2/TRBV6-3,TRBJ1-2,TGTGCCAGCAGTTACTCTCCAATGGGAGGAGGCTACACCTTC,CASSYSPMGGGYTF
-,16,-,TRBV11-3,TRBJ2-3,TGTGCCAGCAGCTTAGATCGACTCTCTAGCACAGATACGCAGTATTTT,CASSLDRLSSTDTQYF
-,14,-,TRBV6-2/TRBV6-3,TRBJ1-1,TGTGCCAGCAGTTACTCTCCGGGAGGCACTGAAGCTTTCTTT,CASSYSPGGTEAFF
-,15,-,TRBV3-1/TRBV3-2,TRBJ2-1,TGTGCCAGCAGCCAAGACAGGGTGGTAGGCAATGAGCAGTTCTTC,CASSQDRVVGNEQFF
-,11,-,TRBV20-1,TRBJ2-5,TGCAGCCCTAAGAGGGAAGTTAAACAGTACTTC,CSPKREVKQYF
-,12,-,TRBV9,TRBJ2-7,TGTGCCTGCCTACAGGTTGCCTACGAGCAGTACTTC,CACLQVAYEQYF
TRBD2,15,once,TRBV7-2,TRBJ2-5,TGTGCCAGCAGCCTTTTAGCGGGGGGGCTAGAGACCCAGTACTTC,CASSLLAGGLETQYF
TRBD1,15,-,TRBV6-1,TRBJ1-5,TGTGCCAGCAGTGAAGCGAACAGGGGGTATCAGCCCCAGCATTTT,CASSEANRGYQPQHF
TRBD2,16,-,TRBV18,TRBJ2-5,TGTGCCAGCTCACCGCTAGCGGGAGGAGGGAAAGAGACCCAGTACTTC,CASSPLAGGGKETQYF
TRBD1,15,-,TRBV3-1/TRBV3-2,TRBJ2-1,TGTGCCAGCAGCCGCGAGGGACAGATCTACAATGAGCAGTTCTTC,CASSREGQIYNEQFF
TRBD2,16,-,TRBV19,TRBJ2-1,TGTGCCAGTAAGGATCGGGGGGGTGGCTCCTACAATGAGCAGTTCTTC,CASKDRGGGSYNEQFF
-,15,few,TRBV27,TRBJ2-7,TGTGCCAGCAGTTTTGGCAGGCCGCCATCCTACGAGCAGTACTTC,CASSFGRPPSYEQYF
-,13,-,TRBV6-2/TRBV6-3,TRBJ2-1,TGTGCCAGCAGTTACTCCAGGCAAAATGAGCAGTTCTTC,CASSYSRQNEQFF
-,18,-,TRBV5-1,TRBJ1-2,TGCGCCAGCAGCTTGGCCTTGGCAAGGGGGTATAATAACTATGGCTACACCTTC,CASSLALARGYNNYGYTF
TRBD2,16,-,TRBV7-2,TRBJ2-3,TGTGCCAGCCGTTCTAGCGGGAGTACCGGCACAGATACGCAGTATTTT,CASRSSGSTGTDTQYF
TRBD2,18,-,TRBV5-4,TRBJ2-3,TGTGCCAGCAGCTTGGAAATGGGCGGGAGGGCCGCTATGAATACGCAGTATTTT,CASSLEMGGRAAMNTQYF
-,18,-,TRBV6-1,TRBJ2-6,TGTGCCAGCAGTGAAGCGCTTCGGAGAGGGACAGGGGCCAACGTCCTGACTTTC,CASSEALRRGTGANVLTF
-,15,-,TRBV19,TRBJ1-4,TGTGCCAGTAGTATAGTGGCCCAGGGCGGAGAAAAACTGTTTTTT,CASSIVAQGGEKLFF